This T cell receptor (beta chain) was identified during a study of blood T cell repertoires in COVID-19. Turning to the study itself: Material from acute and convalescent COVID-19 was sourced from the United States, Italy and Spain. T cells, B-cell-depleted T cells, or PBMCs provided the cDNA or gDNA that served as material.

Original handling: The assay estimated nucleated cells by amplifying reference gene primers. The assay was immunoSEQ multiplex PCR, and TCRdb's table has in-frame clones only and misses some. The V and J calls and clone size come from that table; D and trimming were worked out from the DNA. The sample includes about 150,000 clones, 90% seen only once; the top ten take approximately 0.48%. V dropped 5 bases and J dropped 6; count of bases not matched to a gene: 10. Germline loops: CDR1 SGHTA, CDR2 FQGTGA. The CDR3 has 16 amino acids. The V call is TRBV7-3, the J call TRBJ2-3, with TRBD2 identical over 11 bases. The specimen sequenced was peripheral blood. The TCR was taken from a man aged 45-65 years with acute or convalescent COVID-19. The CDR3 region has the DNA TGTGCCAGCAGCGTATATAGCGGGGGGGCCAAGGATACGCAGTATTTT. Its translation: CASSVYSGGAKDTQYF.